These 17 T cell receptor beta chains were all obtained from the same sample, sequenced in a study of T cells in Graves' hyperthyroidism and ophthalmopathy. TCR beta CDR3 sequences were amplified from RNA transcripts. RT-PCR in the first round (using the HTBI primer set) targeted the TCR CDR3. TCRdb itself ran the multiplex PCR reads through MiXCR, one entry per CDR3 protein. The sample has hundreds of thousands of distinct CDR3 sequences, more than 30% seen once. The sequenced sample was blood. Receptor source: a man aged 18 to 29 with Graves' hyperthyroidism.

With regard to this clonotype: Since no conserved phenylalanine or tryptophan closes the CDR3, a read error is the likely cause. The rearrangement uses TRBV20-1 and TRBJ1-5, with 7 bases fitting TRBD1. The CDR3 is made up of 13 amino acids. The V gene's germline CDR1 is DFQATT and CDR2 SNEGSKA (reference sequence). Trimming at V came to 0 bases and at J to 11 bases, leaving 7 bases not matched to a gene. The CDR3 DNA sequence: TGCAGTGCTAGAGATAGGGCTACAGGGGCCCAGCATTCT. Translating it yields CSARDRATGAQHS.

This clonotype has more than one count but fewer than ten. Here the CDR3 DNA reads TGTGCCAGCAGTTTCGACCCGCAAGGCCACGAGCAGTACTTC. Protein: CASSFDPQGHEQYF. The chain links TRBV12-3 or TRBV12-4 to TRBJ2-7; no firm D call. V lost 3 bases, J lost 5 bases, and 14 bases lay in between. The CDR3 loop spans 14 amino acids.

Only a few counts were recorded for this clonotype. This chain uses TRBV9 with TRBJ1-1; no clear D. The germline V and J ends were trimmed by 3 bases and 3 bases, with 12 bases remaining between them. Germline V lookup: CDR1 SGDLS, CDR2 YYNGEE. The CDR3 has 14 residues. CDR3 sequence (DNA): TGTGCCAGCAGCGGAACCGGGCCACACACTGAAGCTTTCTTT. This codes for CASSGTGPHTEAFF.

This clonotype was seen a handful of times. The gene calls are TRBV12-3 or TRBV12-4 and TRBJ2-2; D remains unclear. The CDR3 runs to 13 residues. The V and J ends lost 7 bases and 6 bases respectively, with 12 bases between them. Here the CDR3 DNA reads TGTGCCAGCATGCCGGTGCTCGCCGGGGAGCTGTTTTTT. Translation gives CASMPVLAGELFF.

The V call is TRBV7-2, the J call TRBJ2-5; 9 bases align to TRBD2. CDR1 is SGHTA and CDR2 is FQGNSA in the germline V gene. Trimming removed 8 bases from V and 2 bases from J; junction bases left unmatched: 12. CDR3 size: 16 residues. This CDR3 reads CASGQASGGTQETQYF. The CDR3 DNA is TGTGCCAGCGGCCAAGCCAGCGGGGGGACACAAGAGACCCAGTACTTC.

CDR3 sequence reads: CASSVVQGASETQYF. CDR3 sequence (DNA): TGTGCCAGCAGCGTAGTTCAGGGGGCATCGGAGACCCAGTACTTC. This chain joins TRBV9 and TRBJ2-5; 8 bases agree with TRBD1. With 0 bases clipped from V and 5 bases from J, the junction kept 6 bases outside the gene matches. Looked up from germline, CDR1 is SGDLS and CDR2 is YYNGEE. The CDR3 covers 15 residues.

This clonotype is a singleton in its sample. The V call is TRBV10-3, the J call TRBJ2-5; D gene ambiguous. Trimming removed 5 bases at V and 5 bases at J, with 12 bases between. The CDR3 extends over 13 amino acids. CDR1 and CDR2 (germline): ENHRY, SYGVKD. The CDR3 spells CAISLGAVETQYF. The CDR3 region has the DNA TGTGCCATCAGTTTAGGAGCAGTTGAGACCCAGTACTTC.

This clonotype was observed a handful of times. V and J are TRBV12-3 or TRBV12-4 and TRBJ1-1; 7 nucleotides align to TRBD1. The CDR3 runs 15 residues. Unmatched junction bases numbered 12, after V lost 6 bases and J lost 5 bases. The CDR3 loop reads CASSSSRQGVTEAFF. For the CDR3, the DNA is TGTGCCAGCAGCTCCTCCCGACAGGGAGTGACTGAAGCTTTCTTT.

The V gene is TRBV10-3, the J gene TRBJ1-2, with D possibly TRBD1 on 5 matching bases. The CDR3 length is 13 residues. Trimming took off 3 bases at V and 6 bases at J, with 11 bases between the two ends. Germline V gene data show CDR1 as ENHRY and CDR2 as SYGVKD. Here the CDR3 reads CAISDRERDGYTF. The CDR3 DNA sequence: TGTGCCATCAGTGACAGGGAACGTGATGGCTACACCTTC.

In its sample, this clonotype was seen a few times. The chain combines TRBV10-3 with TRBJ1-4; 8 nucleotides match TRBD1. V trimming: 11 bases; J trimming: 6 bases; junction bases outside the gene matches: 8. Germline CDR1 ENHRY, CDR2 SYGVKD. The CDR3 has 13 residues. Here the CDR3 reads CAARDRNDEKLFF. CDR3 bases: TGTGCCGCCCGGGACAGGAACGATGAAAAACTGTTTTTT.

The chain couples TRBV29-1 to TRBJ2-2; the match to TRBD2 covers 10 bases. The CDR3 runs to 16 residues. V trimming: 2 bases; J trimming: 4 bases; junction bases outside the gene matches: 7. Germline lookup yields CDR1 SQVTM and CDR2 ANQGSEA. The CDR3 spells CSVETSGTLSTGELFF. CDR3 nucleotide sequence: TGCAGCGTTGAAACTAGCGGGACACTATCCACCGGGGAGCTGTTTTTT.

CDR3: CASSPQFYYGYTF. CDR3 sequence (DNA): TGTGCCAGCAGCCCCCAATTCTACTATGGCTACACCTTC. The chain couples TRBV5-8 to TRBJ1-2, with unresolved D. With 4 bases removed from V and 3 bases from J, the gap between germline ends came to 10 bases. Germline CDR1 and CDR2: SGHTS and YDEGEE. This CDR3 has 13 amino acids.

This clonotype occurred many times. The chain is built from TRBV24-1 and TRBJ1-2; D not certain. The CDR3 has 14 amino acids. Germline CDR1 reads KGHDR; CDR2 reads SFDVKD. The germline V and J ends were trimmed by 3 bases and 4 bases, with 11 bases remaining between them. The CDR3 loop is CATSDTDVVYGYTF. DNA for the CDR3: TGTGCCACCAGTGATACGGACGTGGTCTATGGCTACACCTTC.

Remarks on this clonotype: The CDR3 carries no conserved terminal phenylalanine or tryptophan, so it likely arises from a read error. The chain joins TRBV7-2 to TRBJ1-2; 9 bases align to TRBD1. Germline CDR1 reads SGHTA; CDR2 reads FQGNSA. V gave up 5 bases and J gave up 0 bases; unmatched junction bases: 7. The CDR3 loop spans 16 amino acids. CDR3 sequence (DNA): TGTGCCAGCAGCCCTTCCGGGACAGGGACTAACTATGGCTACACCTCC. Translation: CASSPSGTGTNYGYTS.

Regarding this clonotype: A read error may account for a junction end that differs from germline. This chain uses TRBV7-9 with TRBJ1-2, with 7 bases lining up with TRBD1. From germline, CDR1 is SEHNR and CDR2 FQNEAQ (reference sequence). This CDR3 is built from 13 residues. The CDR3: CASSPQGENGHTF. CDR3 coding DNA: TGTGCCAGCAGCCCTCAGGGGGAGAATGGCCACACCTTC. Full variable domain (missing parts from reference TRBV7-9 and TRBJ1-2): DTGVSQNPRHKITKRGQNVTFRCDPISEHNRLYWYRQTLGQGPEFLTYFQNEAQLEKSRLLSDRFSAERPKGSFSTLEIQRTEQGDSAMYLCASSPQGENGHTFGSGTRLTVV.

The chain recombines TRBV29-1 with TRBJ2-7; 11 bases line up with TRBD1. Losses at the gene ends were 8 bases for V and 5 bases for J; bases not matched to a gene: 11. CDR1 and CDR2 (germline): SQVTM, ANQGSEA. The CDR3 length is 14 residues. The CDR3 protein is CSSESRTGGDEQYF. CDR3 sequence (DNA): TGCAGCAGTGAATCGAGGACAGGGGGCGACGAGCAGTACTTC.

The chain has TRBV29-1 and TRBJ1-4, with TRBD1 as a possible D gene (5 bases). CDR3 length equals 16 residues. The ends were cut back, 3 bases at V and 1 base at J, with 15 bases in the middle. Germline V gives CDR1 SQVTM, CDR2 ANQGSEA. The CDR3 is CSVEDGRDGTNEKLFF. In DNA form, the CDR3 reads TGCAGCGTTGAGGATGGCAGGGACGGAACTAATGAAAAACTGTTTTTT.